The clone carrying this T cell receptor (beta chain) was counted a few times. The antigen is undetermined. These data originate in a study of beta chain features in type 1 diabetes. Study-wide results and caveats: All four CD4+ subsets of Type 1 diabetes patients contained TCRB CDR3s that were moderately but significantly shorter.

TCRB transcripts that were expressed got sequenced, as all of the isolated RNA had been reverse transcribed. Repertoires were generated with immunoSEQ multiplex PCR, while TCRdb's copy carries only in-frame clones and drops some. Of approximately 280,000 clones detected, 15% appear once; the ten largest clones hold more than 0.015%. The CDR3 is made up of 11 amino acids. V was cut by 6 bases and J by 1 base, with 7 bases left in between. Germline V CDR1 and CDR2: DFQATT, SNEGSKA (reference sequence). Sample: naive CD4+ T cells from blood. The clonotype comes from a man aged 18 to 30 with type 1 diabetes. This chain joins TRBV20-1 and TRBJ2-7, with a possible D match to TRBD1 (5 bases). Here the CDR3 reads CSATVSYEQYF. Written as DNA, the CDR3 is TGCAGTGCGACAGTTTCCTACGAGCAGTACTTC.